This is a list of T cell receptor beta chains from one sample in a study of blood T cells in healthy people across ages. TCRdb called the 5' RACE reads again in MiXCR, with one record for every CDR3 protein. The sample yields hundreds of thousands of distinct CDR3 sequences, approximately 49% seen once. Sequenced sample: blood. All receptors derive from a woman aged 60-70 years in good health. The CDR3 runs from the conserved cysteine through the conserved F or W. The D gene is left open where the match is weak. Clone size is not always given. Where it is, it says once, few, many or a class for expanded clones.

J,size,D,V,CDR3,DNA
TRBJ1-1,NA,NA,TRBV20-1,CSARPSGDTEAFF,TGCAGTGCTAGGCCATCCGGGGACACTGAAGCTTTCTTT
TRBJ1-2,NA,TRBD1,TRBV27,CASSPRQGPGVNYGYTF,TGTGCCAGCAGTCCCAGACAGGGGCCGGGGGTTAACTATGGCTACACCTTC
TRBJ2-1,NA,TRBD2,TRBV20-1,CSARRREVEQFF,TGCAGTGCTAGACGGCGGGAGGTTGAGCAGTTCTTC
TRBJ2-1,NA,TRBD2,TRBV5-1,CASSLDGRVGNEQFF,TGCGCCAGCAGCTTGGACGGGAGGGTAGGCAATGAGCAGTTCTTC
TRBJ1-5,NA,NA,TRBV6-2/TRBV6-3,CASSSTGTFKSNQPQHF,TGTGCCAGCAGCAGTACTGGGACATTCAAGAGCAATCAGCCCCAGCATTTT
TRBJ2-3,few,NA,TRBV5-1,CASSLGDIYDVWYF,TGCGCCAGCAGCTTGGGGGACATCTACGACGTATGGTATTTT
TRBJ2-5,few,NA,TRBV7-9,CASSLAALGGETQYF,TGTGCCAGCAGCTTAGCGGCGTTAGGCGGGGAGACCCAGTACTTC
TRBJ1-4,few,NA,TRBV3-1,CASSPWGRTNEKLFF,TGTGCCAGCAGCCCTTGGGGGCGGACTAATGAAAAACTGTTTTTT
TRBJ1-1,NA,NA,TRBV7-6,CASSARRLNTEAFF,TGTGCCAGCAGCGCGAGACGGCTCAACACTGAAGCTTTCTTT
TRBJ2-5,NA,NA,TRBV5-6,CASSYRDARQETQYF,TGTGCCAGCAGCTATCGGGACGCCCGACAAGAGACCCAGTACTTC
TRBJ2-7,NA,TRBD2,TRBV28,CASSLRGVRGEQYF,TGTGCCAGCAGTCTGCGGGGGGTTCGGGGCGAGCAGTACTTC
TRBJ1-1,NA,NA,TRBV16,CASSQSAYPTEAFF,TGTGCCAGCAGCCAATCGGCATACCCTACTGAAGCTTTCTTT
TRBJ2-3,NA,NA,TRBV27,CASSSTLGSDTQYF,TGTGCCAGCAGTTCCACCCTAGGGTCGGATACGCAGTATTTT
TRBJ2-3,NA,TRBD1,TRBV20-1,CSARSRGRKRSDTQYF,TGCAGTGCTAGAAGCAGGGGGCGTAAACGTTCTGATACGCAGTATTTT
TRBJ2-7,NA,TRBD1,TRBV7-9,CASSSGTGAEPYEQYF,TGTGCCAGCAGCTCCGGGACAGGGGCCGAACCCTACGAGCAGTACTTC
TRBJ2-5,NA,TRBD2,TRBV12-3/TRBV12-4,CASSLGTSVQTQYF,TGTGCCAGCAGTTTGGGGACTAGCGTACAGACCCAGTACTTC
TRBJ2-3,NA,TRBD2,TRBV7-2,CASRSRRTSGASTDTQYF,TGTGCCAGCAGATCAAGGAGGACTAGCGGGGCGAGCACAGATACGCAGTATTTT
TRBJ1-6,NA,NA,TRBV2,CASSVSRNSPLHF,TGTGCCAGCAGTGTAAGCCGGAATTCACCCCTCCACTTT
TRBJ1-1,NA,NA,TRBV3-1,CASSQQKGNAFF,TGTGCCAGCAGCCAGCAGAAGGGGAATGCTTTCTTT
TRBJ2-7,NA,NA,TRBV6-5,CASRPLATLRSEQYF,TGTGCCAGCAGACCGCTAGCGACCCTAAGGTCCGAGCAGTACTTC